The next 32 T cell receptor beta chains were all read from a single sample in a study of T cell responses to AZD1222 COVID-19 vaccine. Profiling relied on immunoSEQ multiplex PCR, and the TCRdb table lists in-frame clones only, not all of them. The sample holds under 150,000 clones; about 90% are singletons and the top ten take 6.5% to 9.5%. The specimen comprised peripheral blood, sampled on day 0 of AZD1222 vaccination. The receptors were gathered from an adult in good health.

The chain links TRBV7-9 to TRBJ1-1; no firm D call. The V gene lost 0 bases and the J gene lost 1 base, with 9 bases spanning the gap. The CDR3 spans 15 residues. CDR1 and CDR2 from the germline V gene are SEHNR and FQNEAQ (reference sequence). DNA of the CDR3: TGTGCCAGCAGCTTAGCCCTTCCCGGGAACACTGAAGCTTTCTTT. Its protein product is CASSLALPGNTEAFF.

The gene calls are TRBV7-7 and TRBJ1-5; 11 bases fit TRBD1. The CDR3 has 15 amino acids. Germline CDR1 SSHAT, CDR2 FNYEAQ (reference sequence). Losses at the gene ends were 5 bases for V and 6 bases for J; bases not matched to a gene: 6. The CDR3 protein is CASSHGQGAGQPQHF. The CDR3 DNA reads as TGTGCCAGCAGCCACGGACAGGGGGCAGGTCAGCCCCAGCATTTT.

This clone was observed once. The chain links TRBV3-1 (or the pseudogene TRBV3-2) to TRBJ1-1, with D possibly matching TRBD1 (5 bases). V was pared by 1 base and J by 7 bases, with 7 bases between. There are 12 residues in the CDR3. Germline V gene lookup returns CDR1 LGHDT and CDR2 YNNKEL (reference sequence). CDR3 protein: CASSQATGEAFF. The CDR3, as DNA: TGTGCCAGCAGCCAAGCCACAGGTGAAGCTTTCTTT.

This chain uses TRBV27 with TRBJ1-3, with D unclear. Looked up from germline, CDR1 is MNHEY and CDR2 is SMNVEV (reference sequence). The CDR3 totals 14 residues. Trimming shortened V by 8 bases and J by 0 bases, and 11 bases separated the two germline ends. The CDR3: CASSPARSGNTIYF. DNA of the CDR3: TGTGCCAGCTCACCCGCCCGCTCTGGAAACACCATATATTTT.

The CDR3 is CASSLEKDRPTYEQYF. The CDR3 coding sequence is TGTGCCAGCAGCTTAGAGAAGGACAGGCCAACCTACGAGCAGTACTTC. The chain joins TRBV21-1 to TRBJ2-7; the D call of TRBD1 is as the table states it, not checked on the DNA. TRBV21-1 is described as a pseudogene. The CDR3 contains 16 residues.

V gene TRBV20-1 combines with J gene TRBJ2-3, with D hard to call. The CDR3 covers 11 residues. The germline gives CDR1 DFQATT, CDR2 SNEGSKA (reference sequence). The V end lost 5 bases, the J end lost 14 bases, and 17 bases lay between the germline ends. CDR3 region: CSAPIRIYLYF. Here the CDR3 DNA reads TGCAGTGCTCCTATAAGGATCTACCTGTATTTT.

This chain links TRBV6-5 with TRBJ1-1; D possibly corresponds to TRBD1 (6 bases). The CDR3 is made up of 16 amino acids. In germline, CDR1 is MNHEY, CDR2 SVGAGI. The V end was cut by 2 bases, the J end by 1 base, with 14 bases between. CDR3 region: CASSYGADRRNTEAFF. CDR3 sequence (DNA): TGTGCCAGCAGTTACGGGGCTGACAGGAGGAACACTGAAGCTTTCTTT.

The chain is built from TRBV19 and TRBJ2-1; 10 bases agree with TRBD2. Unmatched junction bases numbered 13, after V lost 3 bases and J lost 8 bases. Germline CDR1 is LNHDA and CDR2 is SQIVND (reference sequence). The CDR3 is 17 amino acids. CDR3 residues: CASSIQGPAGGRDEQFF. The CDR3 nucleotides are TGTGCCAGTAGTATCCAGGGGCCAGCGGGAGGGAGGGATGAGCAGTTCTTC.

V is TRBV20-1 and J is TRBJ1-2; D not resolved. Looked up from germline, CDR1 is DFQATT and CDR2 is SNEGSKA (reference sequence). CDR3 length: 9 amino acids. The chain's CDR3 is CSLRYGYTF. Here the CDR3 DNA reads TGCAGCCTCCGCTATGGCTACACCTTC.

The chain carries TRBV7-6 and TRBJ2-3; D gene uncertain. The V and J ends lost 1 base and 6 bases respectively, with 17 bases between them. This CDR3 is 16 amino acids long. CDR1 is SGHVS and CDR2 is FNYEAQ in the germline V gene. For the CDR3, the DNA is TGTGCCAGCAGCTTAGTCGTGGCCCCAAAGGTTGATACGCAGTATTTT. Residues: CASSLVVAPKVDTQYF.

The V call is TRBV28, the J call TRBJ2-1; D is uncertain. This CDR3 comprises 14 residues. Germline CDR1 is MDHEN and CDR2 is SYDVKM. The ends were cut back, 6 bases at V and 8 bases at J, with 17 bases in the middle. The CDR3 reads CASRSMVVAHEQFF. The CDR3 DNA reads TGTGCCAGCAGATCGATGGTGGTCGCCCATGAGCAGTTCTTC.

The chain carries TRBV4-1 and TRBJ2-7; 13 bases line up with TRBD2. With 0 bases clipped from V and 6 bases from J, the junction kept 8 bases outside the gene matches. The CDR3 totals 17 residues. From germline, CDR1 is MGHRA and CDR2 YSYEKL. In DNA, the CDR3 is TGCGCCAGCAGCCAAGAAACTAGCGGGAGGGCCTCGGCCGAGCAGTACTTC. It is translated as CASSQETSGRASAEQYF.

The V and J genes are TRBV28 and TRBJ2-1; no firm D call. Germline V gives CDR1 MDHEN, CDR2 SYDVKM. This CDR3 has 14 residues. The V end lost 1 base, the J end lost 6 bases, and 10 bases lay between the germline ends. The CDR3 coding sequence is TGTGCCAGCAGTTTATTACTCAGTGGCAATGAGCAGTTCTTC. Amino acid sequence: CASSLLLSGNEQFF.

The V call is TRBV9, the J call TRBJ1-3; D ambiguous. The CDR3 contains 13 residues. The V and J ends lost 0 bases and 6 bases respectively, with 7 bases between them. Germline assignment: CDR1 SGDLS and CDR2 YYNGEE. The CDR3 DNA sequence: TGTGCCAGCAGCGTAGGAGGGAAAAACACCATATATTTT. Its translation is CASSVGGKNTIYF. The whole variable domain, filled in from reference TRBV9 and TRBJ1-3, reads DSGVTQTPKHLITATGQRVTLRCSPRSGDLSVYWYQQSLDQGLQFLIQYYNGEERAKGNILERFSAQQFPDLHSELNLSSLELGDSALYFCASSVGGKNTIYFGEGSWLTVV.

The chain joins TRBV4-1 to TRBJ1-5; D is undetermined. V was trimmed by 1 base and J by 0 bases, leaving 7 bases between them. Germline V gene lookup returns CDR1 MGHRA and CDR2 YSYEKL. This CDR3 region has 15 residues. The DNA of the CDR3 is TGCGCCAGCAGCCAAGGACATTATAGCAATCAGCCCCAGCATTTT. Translated, it gives CASSQGHYSNQPQHF.

V is TRBV7-3 and J is TRBJ1-1; perhaps TRBD1 as D (6 bases). V lost 5 bases and J lost 3, with 13 bases in between. Germline CDR1 is SGHTA and CDR2 is FQGTGA. The CDR3 extends over 14 amino acids. DNA for the CDR3: TGTGCCAGCAGCCAGAGGGGGGGATACACTGAAGCTTTCTTT. Translation: CASSQRGGYTEAFF. The variable domain in full, with the rest retrieved from reference TRBV7-3 and TRBJ1-1, is GAGVSQTPSNKVTEKGKYVELRCDPISGHTALYWYRQSLGQGPEFLIYFQGTGAADDSGLPNDRFFAVRPEGSVSTLKIQRTERGDSAVYLCASSQRGGYTEAFFGQGTRLTVV.

The rearrangement uses TRBV27 and TRBJ1-6; D remains ambiguous. CDR3 length: 12 residues. Germline values: CDR1 MNHEY, CDR2 SMNVEV (reference sequence). V was pared by 5 bases and J by 10 bases, with 9 bases between. The CDR3 DNA reads as TGTGCCAGCAGTCCTTACAAATCACCCCTCCACTTT. Residues: CASSPYKSPLHF.

The chain combines TRBV11-3 with TRBJ2-1, with 12 bases that match TRBD2. Germline V gene data show CDR1 as SGHNT and CDR2 as YENEEA. This CDR3 comprises 16 residues. With 5 bases clipped from V and 10 bases from J, the junction kept 12 bases outside the gene matches. The CDR3 nucleotides read TGTGCCAGCAGCACCTGGACTAGCGGGAAGATGGGGGAGCAGTTCTTC. It specifies CASSTWTSGKMGEQFF.

The J gene is TRBJ1-6, the V gene TRBV11-3, with D hard to call. Trimming left V 5 bases short and J 9 bases short, with 11 bases between. The germline V gene encodes CDR1 SGHNT and CDR2 YENEEA. The CDR3 runs 13 residues. CDR3 sequence: CASSLGEASPLHF. The CDR3 DNA follows: TGTGCCAGCAGCCTCGGCGAGGCTTCACCCCTCCACTTT.

The table lists this clone with a count of one. The chain is built from TRBV27 and TRBJ2-2, with 13 bases aligning to TRBD2. The germline CDR1 and CDR2 sequences are MNHEY and SMNVEV (reference sequence). V lost 5 bases and J lost 4; bases outside the gene matches: 10. The CDR3 sequence is 18 residues long. The CDR3 region is CASSPGTSGERVTGELFF. CDR3 coding DNA: TGTGCCAGCAGTCCTGGGACTAGCGGGGAAAGGGTCACCGGGGAGCTGTTTTTT.

The CDR3 here is CASSAAGLSNQPQHF. CDR3 coding DNA: TGTGCCAGCAGCGCCGCGGGACTGAGCAATCAGCCCCAGCATTTT. This chain connects TRBV9 to TRBJ1-5, with D perhaps TRBD1 (5 bases). Germline V CDR1 and CDR2: SGDLS, YYNGEE. CDR3 length equals 15 residues. Trimming left V 3 bases short and J 1 base short, with 11 bases between.

The genes are TRBV12-5 and TRBJ1-2, with a possible D match to TRBD1 (5 bases). This CDR3 region has 18 residues. In germline, CDR1 is LGHNT, CDR2 FRNRAP. V lost 2 bases and J lost 3, with 22 bases in between. The CDR3 is CASGLILGAERKDYGYTF. The DNA for the CDR3 is TGTGCTAGTGGTTTGATTCTTGGGGCAGAGAGGAAGGACTATGGCTACACCTTC.

The rearrangement joins TRBV19 to TRBJ1-1; D gene uncertain. The germline V and J ends were trimmed by 5 bases and 5 bases, with 15 bases remaining between them. Germline V gene data show CDR1 as LNHDA and CDR2 as SQIVND (reference sequence). The CDR3 has 14 amino acids. CDR3 DNA: TGTGCCAGTAGTTTGACCCCCGGGTGGACTGAAGCTTTCTTT. It specifies CASSLTPGWTEAFF.

This rearrangement joins TRBV19 to TRBJ1-2, with 7 bases fitting TRBD1. J lost 10 bases, V lost 4 bases, and 6 bases had no gene match. CDR3 length: 12 amino acids. Germline values: CDR1 LNHDA, CDR2 SQIVND (reference sequence). The CDR3 loop is CASSNGQAVYTF. Written as DNA, the CDR3 is TGTGCCAGTAGTAATGGACAGGCTGTCTACACCTTC. The full variable domain, in which reference TRBV19 and TRBJ1-2 provide the parts outside the CDR3, is DGGITQSPKYLFRKEGQNVTLSCEQNLNHDAMYWYRQDPGQGLRLIYYSQIVNDFQKGDIAEGYSVSREKKESFPLTVTSAQKNPTAFYLCASSNGQAVYTFGSGTRLTVV.

The V gene is TRBV11-2, the J gene TRBJ2-1, with 8 bases lining up with TRBD1. Germline V gene data show CDR1 as SGHAT and CDR2 as FQNNGV. CDR3 length equals 13 residues. The V segment lost 5 bases and the J segment 7 bases; nucleotides outside the gene matches: 4. The CDR3 nucleotides read TGTGCCAGCAGCCAGAACAGGGGGAATGAGCAGTTCTTC. It specifies CASSQNRGNEQFF.

In DNA form, the CDR3 reads TGTGCCAGTTCAGATTTCGGGGCTAGCAATCAGCCCCAGCATTTT. It yields the protein CASSDFGASNQPQHF. The chain combines TRBV19 with TRBJ1-5; D is possibly TRBD1 (5 bases). The CDR3 totals 15 residues. In germline, CDR1 is LNHDA, CDR2 SQIVND (reference sequence). V gave up 8 bases and J gave up 0 bases, with 14 bases separating them.

The chain links TRBV19 to TRBJ1-2; 7 positions agree with TRBD1. With V trimmed by 7 bases and J by 6 bases, 14 bases remained unmatched. The V gene's germline CDR1 is LNHDA and CDR2 SQIVND (reference sequence). The CDR3 is made up of 15 amino acids. The CDR3 protein is CASISLQGSVNGYTF. In DNA form, the CDR3 reads TGTGCCAGTATCTCGTTACAGGGGAGTGTCAATGGCTACACCTTC.

The gene calls are TRBV5-1 and TRBJ1-2; the D is unclear. This CDR3 is 13 amino acids long. The V gene lost 0 bases and the J gene lost 5 bases, with 8 bases spanning the gap. The germline CDR1 and CDR2 sequences are SGHRS and YFSETQ. CDR3 region: CASSLEPEYGYTF. In DNA, the CDR3 is TGCGCCAGCAGCTTGGAACCGGAATATGGCTACACCTTC.

The CDR3 protein is CASSTDSYGYTF. CDR3 nucleotide sequence: TGTGCCAGCAGTACTGACAGCTATGGCTACACCTTC. The V gene is TRBV12-3 or TRBV12-4, the J gene TRBJ1-2, with D perhaps matching TRBD1 (5 bases). Trimming removed 5 bases from V and 4 bases from J, with 8 bases in between. This CDR3 comprises 12 residues.

This clone showed up just a few times. J is TRBJ2-1 and V is TRBV11-2; D remains unclear. Trimming pared 1 base from V and 3 bases from J, leaving 16 bases between. The germline V gene has CDR1 SGHAT and CDR2 FQNNGV. The CDR3 is made up of 17 amino acids. The CDR3 DNA follows: TGTGCCAGCAGCTTAGCGGATTTAGGTAACGGCTACAATGAGCAGTTCTTC. This sequence encodes CASSLADLGNGYNEQFF.

The chain couples TRBV5-6 to TRBJ1-3, with 10 nucleotides matching TRBD1. The length of the CDR3 is 14 residues. The V gene's germline CDR1 is SGHDT and CDR2 YYEEEE. J gave up 7 bases and V 5 bases, and 6 bases lay outside the gene matches. The CDR3 reads CASRDRGPRNTIYF. For the CDR3, the DNA is TGTGCCAGCAGAGACAGGGGGCCAAGGAACACCATATATTTT.

V gene TRBV9 combines with J gene TRBJ1-1, with D tentatively TRBD1 (5 bases). The CDR3 runs 17 residues. Germline lookup yields CDR1 SGDLS and CDR2 YYNGEE. V was trimmed by 0 bases and J by 3 bases, leaving 18 bases between them. CDR3 amino acids: CASSVVGGGIGYTEAFF. The CDR3 coding sequence is TGTGCCAGCAGCGTAGTCGGTGGGGGGATAGGGTACACTGAAGCTTTCTTT.